This passage covers 5 T cell receptor beta chains from one sample sequenced in a study of shared clonotypes between healthy human individuals. Repertoires were generated with immunoSEQ multiplex PCR, while TCRdb's copy carries only in-frame clones and drops some. Seen here are approximately 120,000 clones, 55% to 70% observed once, and the top ten hold roughly 24%. Sequences were obtained from memory CD8+ T cells sorted from blood. Documented subset: CD45RO+ cells pooled with CCR7-negative TemRA cells. The source is a woman aged 25 to 39 in good health.

In this sample, this clone turned up a few times. J is TRBJ2-7 and V is TRBV5-6, with D possibly TRBD2 on 6 matching bases. CDR1 and CDR2 from the germline V gene are SGHDT and YYEEEE. V was clipped by 0 bases and J by 3 bases, with 10 bases between them. The CDR3 has 14 residues. CDR3: CASSLGDGGYEQYF. CDR3 DNA: TGTGCCAGCAGCTTGGGCGACGGGGGCTACGAGCAGTACTTC.

The V call is TRBV15, the J call TRBJ2-2; TRBD2 aligns across 9 bases. V was clipped by 1 base and J by 9 bases; unmatched bases: 12. Germline CDR1 reads LNHNV; CDR2 reads YYDKDF (reference sequence). The CDR3 runs to 17 residues. CDR3 nucleotides: TGTGCCACCAGCAGAGTAAGGGGACTAGCAGTCTGGAGGGAGCTGTTTTTT. Translated, it gives CATSRVRGLAVWRELFF.

There are many counts of this clone. V is TRBV5-5 and J is TRBJ2-5; D is unclear. Trimming cost V 0 bases and J 5 bases, with 11 bases left between them. Germline loops: CDR1 SGHKS, CDR2 YYEKEE (reference sequence). The CDR3 spans 14 residues. As DNA, the CDR3 is TGTGCCAGCAGCTTGGTCTCGCATCTCGAGACCCAGTACTTC. It specifies CASSLVSHLETQYF.

This sequence joins TRBV19 and TRBJ1-2; perhaps TRBD1 as D (6 bases). The CDR3 length is 17 residues. Germline loops: CDR1 LNHDA, CDR2 SQIVND (reference sequence). With 3 bases removed from V and 7 bases from J, the gap between germline ends came to 24 bases. CDR3 nucleotides: TGTGCCAGTAGTATTCAATGGTCGGGGGGCGAGCCGCGTGGCTACACCTTC. Residues: CASSIQWSGGEPRGYTF.

In this sample, this clone turned up many times. The chain is built from TRBV7-4 and TRBJ1-4; no reliable D call. Trimming removed 3 bases from V and 2 bases from J, with 7 bases in between. Germline V gives CDR1 SGHVT, CDR2 SQSDAQ. The CDR3 has 14 residues. This CDR3 is CASSLGRTNEKLFF. The CDR3 DNA reads as TGTGCCAGCAGCTTGGGGAGGACTAATGAAAAACTGTTTTTT.